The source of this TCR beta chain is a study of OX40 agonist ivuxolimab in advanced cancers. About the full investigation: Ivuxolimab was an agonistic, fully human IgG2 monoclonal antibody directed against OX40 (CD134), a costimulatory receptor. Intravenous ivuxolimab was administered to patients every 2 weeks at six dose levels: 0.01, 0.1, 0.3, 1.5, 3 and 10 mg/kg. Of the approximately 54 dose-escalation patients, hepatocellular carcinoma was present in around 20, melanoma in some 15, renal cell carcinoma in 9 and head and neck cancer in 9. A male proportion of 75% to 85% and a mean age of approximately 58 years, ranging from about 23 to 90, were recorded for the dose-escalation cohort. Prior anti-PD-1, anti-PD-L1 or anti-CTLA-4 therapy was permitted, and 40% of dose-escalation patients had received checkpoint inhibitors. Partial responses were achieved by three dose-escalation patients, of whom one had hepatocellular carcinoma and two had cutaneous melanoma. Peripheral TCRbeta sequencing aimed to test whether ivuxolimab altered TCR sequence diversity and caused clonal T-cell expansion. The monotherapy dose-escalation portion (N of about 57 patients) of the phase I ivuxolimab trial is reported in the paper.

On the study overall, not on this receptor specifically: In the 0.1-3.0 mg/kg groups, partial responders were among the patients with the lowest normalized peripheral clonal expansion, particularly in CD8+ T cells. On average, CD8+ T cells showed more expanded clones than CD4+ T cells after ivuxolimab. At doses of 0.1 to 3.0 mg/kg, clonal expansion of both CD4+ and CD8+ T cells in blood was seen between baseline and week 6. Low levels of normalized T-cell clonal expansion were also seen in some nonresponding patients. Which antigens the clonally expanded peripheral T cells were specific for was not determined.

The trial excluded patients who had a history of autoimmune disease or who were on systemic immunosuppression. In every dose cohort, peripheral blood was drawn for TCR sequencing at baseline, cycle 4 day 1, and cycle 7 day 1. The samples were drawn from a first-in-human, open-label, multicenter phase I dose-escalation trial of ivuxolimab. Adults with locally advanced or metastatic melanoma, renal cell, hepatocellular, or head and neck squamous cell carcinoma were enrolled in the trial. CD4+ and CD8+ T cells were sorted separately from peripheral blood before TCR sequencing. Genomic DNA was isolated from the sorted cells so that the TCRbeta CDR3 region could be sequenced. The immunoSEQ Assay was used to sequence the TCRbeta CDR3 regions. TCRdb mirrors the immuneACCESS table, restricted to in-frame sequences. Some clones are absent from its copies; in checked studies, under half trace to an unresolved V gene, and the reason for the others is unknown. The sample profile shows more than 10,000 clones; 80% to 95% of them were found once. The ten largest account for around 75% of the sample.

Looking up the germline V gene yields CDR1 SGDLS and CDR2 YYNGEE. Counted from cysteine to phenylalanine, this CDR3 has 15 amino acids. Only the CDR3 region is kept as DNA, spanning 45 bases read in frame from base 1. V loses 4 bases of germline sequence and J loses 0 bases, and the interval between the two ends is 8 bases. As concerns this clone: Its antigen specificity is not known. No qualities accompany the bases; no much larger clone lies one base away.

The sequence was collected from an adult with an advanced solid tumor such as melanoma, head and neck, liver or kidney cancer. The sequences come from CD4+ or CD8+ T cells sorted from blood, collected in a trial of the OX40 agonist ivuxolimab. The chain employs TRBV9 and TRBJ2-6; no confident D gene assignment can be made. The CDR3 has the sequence CASSHTASGANVLTF. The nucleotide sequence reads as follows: TGTGCCAGCAGCCACACTGCCTCTGGGGCCAACGTCCTGACTTTC.